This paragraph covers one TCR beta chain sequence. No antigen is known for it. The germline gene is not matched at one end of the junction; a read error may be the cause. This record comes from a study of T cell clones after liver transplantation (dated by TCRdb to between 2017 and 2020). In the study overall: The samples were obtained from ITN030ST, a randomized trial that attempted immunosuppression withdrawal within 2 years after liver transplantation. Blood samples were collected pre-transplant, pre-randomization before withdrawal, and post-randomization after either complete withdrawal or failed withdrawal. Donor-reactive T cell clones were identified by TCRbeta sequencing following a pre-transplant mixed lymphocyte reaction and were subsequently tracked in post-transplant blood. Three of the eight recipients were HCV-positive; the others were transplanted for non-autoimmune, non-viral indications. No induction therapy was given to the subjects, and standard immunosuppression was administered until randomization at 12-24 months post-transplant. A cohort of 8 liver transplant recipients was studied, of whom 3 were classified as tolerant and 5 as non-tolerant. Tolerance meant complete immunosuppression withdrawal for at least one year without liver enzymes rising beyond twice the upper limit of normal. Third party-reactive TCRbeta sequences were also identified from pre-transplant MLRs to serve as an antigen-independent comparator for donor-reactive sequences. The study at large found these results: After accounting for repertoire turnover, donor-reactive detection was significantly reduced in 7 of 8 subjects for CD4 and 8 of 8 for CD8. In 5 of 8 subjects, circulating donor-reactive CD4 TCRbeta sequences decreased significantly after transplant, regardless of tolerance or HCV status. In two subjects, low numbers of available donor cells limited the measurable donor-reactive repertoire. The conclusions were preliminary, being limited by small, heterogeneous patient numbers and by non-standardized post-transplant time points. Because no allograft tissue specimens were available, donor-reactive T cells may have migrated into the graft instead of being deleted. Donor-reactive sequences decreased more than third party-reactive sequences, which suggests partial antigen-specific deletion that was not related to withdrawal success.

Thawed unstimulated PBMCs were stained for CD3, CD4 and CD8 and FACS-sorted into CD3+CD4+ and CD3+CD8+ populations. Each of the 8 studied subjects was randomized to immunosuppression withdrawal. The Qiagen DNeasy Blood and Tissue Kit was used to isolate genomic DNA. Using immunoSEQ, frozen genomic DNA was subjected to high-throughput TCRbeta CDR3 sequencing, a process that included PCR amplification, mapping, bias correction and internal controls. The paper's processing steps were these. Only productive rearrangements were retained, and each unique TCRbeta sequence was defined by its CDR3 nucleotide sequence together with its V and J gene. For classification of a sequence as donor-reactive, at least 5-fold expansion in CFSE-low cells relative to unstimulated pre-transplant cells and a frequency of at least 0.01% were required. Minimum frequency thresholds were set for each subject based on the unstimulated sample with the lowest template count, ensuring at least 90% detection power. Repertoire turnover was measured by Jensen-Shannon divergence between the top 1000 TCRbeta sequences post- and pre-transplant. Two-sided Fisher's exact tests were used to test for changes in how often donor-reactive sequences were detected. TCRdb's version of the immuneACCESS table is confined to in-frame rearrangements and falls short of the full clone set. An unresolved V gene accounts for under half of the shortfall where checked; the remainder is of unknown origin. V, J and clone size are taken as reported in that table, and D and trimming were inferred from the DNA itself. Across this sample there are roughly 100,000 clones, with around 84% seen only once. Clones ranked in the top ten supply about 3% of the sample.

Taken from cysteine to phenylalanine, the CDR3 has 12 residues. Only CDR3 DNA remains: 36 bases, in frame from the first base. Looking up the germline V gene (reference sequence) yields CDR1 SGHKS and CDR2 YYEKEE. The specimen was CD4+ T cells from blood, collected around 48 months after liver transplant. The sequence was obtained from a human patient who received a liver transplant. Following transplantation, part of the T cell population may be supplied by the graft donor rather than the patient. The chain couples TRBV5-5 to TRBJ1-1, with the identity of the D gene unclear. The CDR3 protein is CASRLVVGEAFF. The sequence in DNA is TGTGCCAGCAGGTTGGTAGTTGGTGAAGCTTTCTTT.